What follows describes a single T cell receptor beta chain. This entry belongs to a study of blood T cell repertoires in COVID-19. V was clipped by 2 bases and J by 3 bases; unmatched bases: 8. The CDR3 spans 16 residues. From germline, CDR1 is SGHTS and CDR2 YDEGEE. In Seattle, patients joined the study during active infection and were tracked longitudinally. Authors' methods: Estimates of nucleated cell counts were drawn from the amplification of reference gene primers. TCRdb's copy holds only in-frame clones and misses some; the assay was immunoSEQ multiplex PCR. The DNA was the basis for D and trimming; V, J and clone size are from that table. The repertoire has about 290,000 clones, 85% to 90% of them found once; the top ten carry around 10%.

The rearrangement links TRBV5-8 to TRBJ2-3, with 8 bases that match TRBD2. This TCR came from a woman in her twenties or thirties with COVID-19, enrolled during active disease. The sequenced material came from peripheral blood. The CDR3: CASSLSGTRGTDTQYF. CDR3 nucleotides: TGTGCCAGCAGCTTATCGGGGACTAGGGGGACAGATACGCAGTATTTT.